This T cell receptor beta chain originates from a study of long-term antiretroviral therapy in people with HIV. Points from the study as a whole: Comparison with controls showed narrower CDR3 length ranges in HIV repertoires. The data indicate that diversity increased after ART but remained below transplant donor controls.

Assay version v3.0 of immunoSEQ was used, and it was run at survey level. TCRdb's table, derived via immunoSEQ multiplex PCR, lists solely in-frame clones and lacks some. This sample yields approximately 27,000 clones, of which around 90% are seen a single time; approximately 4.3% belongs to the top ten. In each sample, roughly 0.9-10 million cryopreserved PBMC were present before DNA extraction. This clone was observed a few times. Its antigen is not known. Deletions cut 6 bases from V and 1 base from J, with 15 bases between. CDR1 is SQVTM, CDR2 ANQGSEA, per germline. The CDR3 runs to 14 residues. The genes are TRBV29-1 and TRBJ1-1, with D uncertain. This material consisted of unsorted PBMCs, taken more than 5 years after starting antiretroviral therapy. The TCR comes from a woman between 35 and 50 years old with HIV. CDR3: CSVQGGFTNTEAFF. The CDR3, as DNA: TGCAGCGTCCAAGGTGGCTTTACGAACACTGAAGCTTTCTTT.